This TCR beta chain is drawn from a study of blood T cell repertoires in COVID-19. At the level of the study: Sites across the United States, Italy and Spain contributed samples from acute and convalescent COVID-19. The cDNA or gDNA used as material had been derived from T cells, B-cell-depleted T cells, or PBMCs.

Per the authors' pipeline: Cell counts per sample came from amplifying reference gene primers. Data came from immunoSEQ multiplex PCR; TCRdb stores just in-frame clones and leaves some out. That table furnishes V, J and clone size, whereas the DNA furnished D and trimming. The table records 200,000 to 250,000 clones, nearly 90% of them present only once. The germline V gene encodes CDR1 SGDLS and CDR2 YYNGEE. This CDR3 spans 17 amino acids. The trim removed 4 bases at V and 1 base at J, leaving 13 bases unmatched. The TCR sequence derives from a woman under 30 who had recovered from COVID-19. Input material: peripheral blood. The chain is built from TRBV9 and TRBJ1-1; 7 positions agree with TRBD1. CDR3 residues: CASSLIAHRGPNTEAFF. The DNA of the CDR3 is TGTGCCAGCAGCTTAATTGCTCACAGGGGACCGAACACTGAAGCTTTCTTT.